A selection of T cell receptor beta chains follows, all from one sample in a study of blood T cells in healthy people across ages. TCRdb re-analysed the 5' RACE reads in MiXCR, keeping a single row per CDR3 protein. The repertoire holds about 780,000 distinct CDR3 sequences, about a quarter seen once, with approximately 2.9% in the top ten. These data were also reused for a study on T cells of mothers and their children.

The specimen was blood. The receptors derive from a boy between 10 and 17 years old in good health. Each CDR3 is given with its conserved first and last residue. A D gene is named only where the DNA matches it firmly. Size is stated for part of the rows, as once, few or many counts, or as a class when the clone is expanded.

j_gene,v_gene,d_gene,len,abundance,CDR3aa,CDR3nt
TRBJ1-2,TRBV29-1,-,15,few,CSVEDEADPYYGYTF,TGCAGCGTTGAAGATGAAGCGGACCCTTACTATGGCTACACCTTC
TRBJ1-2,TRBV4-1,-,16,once,CASSHPGGGQNHGYTF,TGCGCCAGCAGCCATCCCGGCGGCGGACAAAACCATGGCTACACCTTC
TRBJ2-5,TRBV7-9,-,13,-,CASMLGGGETQYF,TGTGCCAGCATGTTAGGGGGAGGAGAGACCCAGTACTTC
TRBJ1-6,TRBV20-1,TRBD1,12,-,CSAREGQSTLHF,TGCAGTGCTAGAGAGGGACAGTCCACCCTCCACTTT
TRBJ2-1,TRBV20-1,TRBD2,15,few,CSATLRGSSYNEQFF,TGCAGTGCTACCCTGCGGGGGAGCTCCTACAATGAGCAGTTCTTC
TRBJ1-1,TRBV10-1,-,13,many,CASSEQTNTEAFF,TGCGCCAGCAGTGAGCAGACTAACACTGAAGCTTTCTTT
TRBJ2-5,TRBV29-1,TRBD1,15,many,CSDFSGTVEVETQYF,TGCAGCGATTTTTCCGGGACAGTCGAGGTAGAGACCCAGTACTTC
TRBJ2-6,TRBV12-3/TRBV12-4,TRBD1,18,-,CASTTGTGALSGANVLTF,TGTGCCAGCACGACCGGGACAGGGGCCCTCTCTGGGGCCAACGTCCTGACTTTC
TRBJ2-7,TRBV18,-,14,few,CASSIDPRSYEQYF,TGTGCCAGCTCAATAGACCCCAGGTCCTACGAGCAGTACTTC
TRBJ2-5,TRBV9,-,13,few,CASSSGRGETQYF,TGTGCCAGCAGTTCTGGCCGGGGAGAGACCCAGTACTTC
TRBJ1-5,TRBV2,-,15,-,CASSARQFGNQPQHF,TGTGCCAGCAGTGCTAGACAGTTCGGCAATCAGCCCCAGCATTTT
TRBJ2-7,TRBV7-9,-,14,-,CASSFSGRRGEQYF,TGTGCCAGCAGCTTTTCAGGACGGAGGGGCGAGCAGTACTTC
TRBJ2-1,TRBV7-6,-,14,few,CASSLGLPSNEQFF,TGTGCCAGCAGCTTAGGACTGCCGAGTAATGAGCAGTTCTTC
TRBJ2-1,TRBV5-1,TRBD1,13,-,CASFEDRSNEQFF,TGCGCCAGCTTTGAGGACAGGAGCAATGAGCAGTTCTTC
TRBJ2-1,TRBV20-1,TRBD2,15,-,CSVSLRGGPSNEQFF,TGCAGTGTTTCTCTGCGGGGGGGCCCTAGCAATGAGCAGTTCTTC
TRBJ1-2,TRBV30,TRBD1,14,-,CAWSTGTGVYGYTF,TGTGCCTGGAGTACAGGGACAGGGGTCTATGGCTACACCTTC